The rows below give T cell receptor beta chains drawn from one sample of a study of cytomegalovirus exposure and HLA in healthy donors. This table comes from immunoSEQ multiplex PCR, and its TCRdb copy is limited to in-frame clones, with some not included. The repertoire includes around 200,000 clones, 77% of them detected once, and 2.5% to 3.5% sits in the top ten. Material for sequencing was PBMCs. The receptors derive from a female donor in good health and CMV-seronegative. Each CDR3 is given with its conserved first and last residue. The D gene is left open where the match is weak. Clone size appears in some rows only: once, few, many, or a class for an expanded clone.

j_gene	abundance	d_gene	len	v_gene	CDR3aa	CDR3nt
TRBJ1-2	NA	NA	15	TRBV4-3	CASSRLAGAAYGYTF	TGCGCCAGCAGCCGCCTCGCAGGGGCGGCCTATGGCTACACCTTC
TRBJ2-1	NA	TRBD2	15	TRBV2	CASSEGGRGYNEQFF	TGTGCCAGCAGTGAAGGAGGGAGGGGTTACAATGAGCAGTTCTTC
TRBJ1-4	NA	TRBD1	15	TRBV7-2	CASSPTGIGDEKLFF	TGTGCCAGCAGCCCGACAGGGATTGGGGATGAAAAACTGTTTTTT
TRBJ1-2	NA	NA	13	TRBV5-1	CASSLAGEDGYTF	TGCGCCAGCAGCTTGGCGGGGGAGGATGGCTACACCTTC
TRBJ2-6	NA	NA	13	TRBV27	CASRSGGANVLTF	TGTGCCAGCCGATCGGGTGGGGCCAACGTCCTGACTTTC
TRBJ2-2	few	TRBD1	13	TRBV6-6	CATRDRYTGELFF	TGTGCCACCCGGGACAGATACACCGGGGAGCTGTTTTTT
TRBJ1-3	NA	NA	15	TRBV7-6	CASSLRRGTGNTIYF	TGTGCCAGCAGCCTCCGTCGGGGAACTGGAAACACCATATATTTT
TRBJ2-3	NA	TRBD2	15	TRBV9	CASSAGTSGPDTQYF	TGTGCCAGCAGCGCAGGGACTAGCGGGCCAGATACGCAGTATTTT
TRBJ1-3	once	NA	12	TRBV2	CASRGYGNTIYF	TGTGCCAGCCGGGGTTATGGAAACACCATATATTTT
TRBJ2-1	few	NA	15	TRBV6-5	CASRRTVYAYNEQFF	TGTGCCAGCAGGCGGACAGTGTACGCCTACAATGAGCAGTTCTTC
TRBJ1-1	NA	NA	14	TRBV14	CASSHLGHNTEAFF	TGTGCCAGCAGCCACCTGGGACATAACACTGAAGCTTTCTTT
TRBJ2-1	NA	TRBD1	16	TRBV6-6	CASSPRTGVSYNEQFF	TGTGCCAGCAGTCCCAGGACAGGCGTCTCCTACAATGAGCAGTTCTTC
TRBJ1-1	NA	NA	17	TRBV28	CASLSQGREASNTEAFF	TGTGCCAGCTTATCCCAGGGCAGGGAAGCATCGAACACTGAAGCTTTCTTT
TRBJ1-5	NA	TRBD1	14	TRBV28	CASSPGGTYQPQHF	TGTGCCAGCAGTCCAGGGGGCACCTATCAGCCCCAGCATTTT
TRBJ1-1	NA	NA	13	TRBV7-3	CASSSQGNTEAFF	TGTGCCAGCAGCTCCCAGGGGAACACTGAAGCTTTCTTT
TRBJ2-7	NA	TRBD2	15	TRBV10-3	CAISESTSGSYEQYF	TGTGCCATCAGTGAGTCGACTAGCGGGAGCTACGAGCAGTACTTC
TRBJ2-5	NA	NA	11	TRBV7-2	CASSLAGTQYF	TGTGCCAGCAGCTTAGCCGGGACCCAGTACTTC
TRBJ2-5	NA	NA	14	TRBV15	CATSRESNGETQYF	TGTGCCACCAGCAGAGAGTCGAACGGTGAGACCCAGTACTTC
TRBJ2-3	NA	NA	15	TRBV7-3	CASSSGGFSTDTQYF	TGTGCCAGCAGCTCCGGAGGATTTAGCACAGATACGCAGTATTTT
TRBJ1-5	NA	NA	13	TRBV6-5	CASTPGFSQPQHF	TGTGCCAGCACCCCAGGGTTTAGCCAGCCCCAGCATTTT
TRBJ1-2	NA	TRBD1	16	TRBV2	CASSEALQGGVSGYTF	TGTGCCAGCAGTGAAGCACTCCAGGGGGGAGTTAGTGGCTACACCTTC
TRBJ2-2	NA	NA	16	TRBV11-2	CASSLGGTANTGELFF	TGTGCCAGCAGCCTAGGGGGGACTGCGAACACCGGGGAGCTGTTTTTT
TRBJ2-3	NA	TRBD2	20	TRBV5-1	CASSFLGLAGGPSSTDTQYF	TGCGCCAGCAGCTTCCTAGGACTAGCGGGGGGCCCTTCTAGCACAGATACGCAGTATTTT
TRBJ1-1	NA	NA	13	TRBV6-5	CASLRGSGTEAFF	TGTGCCAGCCTGCGAGGCTCGGGGACTGAAGCTTTCTTT
TRBJ2-2	NA	NA	12	TRBV27	CASISDRGELFF	TGTGCCAGCATTAGCGACCGCGGGGAGCTGTTTTTT
TRBJ2-2	few	NA	14	TRBV11-3	CASSLWGDTGELFF	TGTGCCAGCAGCTTATGGGGGGACACCGGGGAGCTGTTTTTT
TRBJ2-3	once	NA	13	TRBV9	CASSKTSSDTQYF	TGTGCCAGCAGCAAGACTAGTTCCGATACGCAGTATTTT
TRBJ2-7	NA	NA	16	TRBV4-3	CASSQDKTGLSYEQYF	TGCGCCAGCAGCCAAGATAAAACAGGGCTTTCCTACGAGCAGTACTTC
TRBJ1-2	NA	TRBD1	14	TRBV19	CATSSRQGVYGYTF	TGTGCCACCTCCTCGAGGCAGGGGGTCTATGGCTACACCTTC